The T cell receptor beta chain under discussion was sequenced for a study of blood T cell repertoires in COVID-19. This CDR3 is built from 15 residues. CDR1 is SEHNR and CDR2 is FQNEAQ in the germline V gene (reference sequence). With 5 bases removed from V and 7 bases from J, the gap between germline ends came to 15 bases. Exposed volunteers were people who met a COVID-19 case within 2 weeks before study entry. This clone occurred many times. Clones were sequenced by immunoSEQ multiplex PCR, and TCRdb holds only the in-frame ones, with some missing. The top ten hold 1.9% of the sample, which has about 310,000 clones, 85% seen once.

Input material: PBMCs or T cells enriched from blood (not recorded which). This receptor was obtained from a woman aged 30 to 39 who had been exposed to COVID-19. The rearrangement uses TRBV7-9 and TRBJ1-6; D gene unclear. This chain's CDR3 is CASSLLGIENSPLHF. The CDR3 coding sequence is TGTGCCAGCAGCCTACTAGGGATTGAAAATTCACCCCTCCACTTT.